What follows are 12 T cell receptor beta chains derived from one specimen sequenced in a study of T cell responses to AZD1222 COVID-19 vaccine. Assay: immunoSEQ multiplex PCR; the TCRdb copy retains only in-frame clones and omits some. The sample holds around 50,000 clones, 84% seen once. Sample: peripheral blood, taken on day 0 of AZD1222 vaccination. The receptors here all came from an adult in good health.

The chain joins TRBV21-1 to TRBJ1-1; the DNA was not compared with TRBD1, the D call given in the table. TRBV21-1 is a recognized pseudogene. This CDR3 has 18 amino acids. For the CDR3, the DNA is TGTGCCAGCAGCAAAGGGACTGGGACAGCCGTATTGAACACTGAAGCTTTCTTT. The encoded protein is CASSKGTGTAVLNTEAFF.

The chain carries TRBV9 and TRBJ1-3, with a possible D match to TRBD1 (6 bases). This CDR3 is 13 amino acids long. The germline V and J ends were trimmed by 2 bases and 7 bases, with 10 bases remaining between them. The germline V gene has CDR1 SGDLS and CDR2 YYNGEE. The DNA for the CDR3 is TGTGCCAGCAGCGTGGACAGATCCAACACCATATATTTT. This gives the protein CASSVDRSNTIYF.

The table lists this clone with a few counts. V gene TRBV20-1 combines with J gene TRBJ1-2, with D hard to call. The CDR3 totals 10 residues. V dropped 6 bases and J dropped 1 base, with 3 bases sitting between them. Germline CDR1 is DFQATT and CDR2 is SNEGSKA (reference sequence). CDR3 sequence reads: CSASNYGYTF. The CDR3 DNA reads as TGCAGTGCCAGTAACTATGGCTACACCTTC.

The CDR3 DNA sequence: TGTGCCAGCAGCGTAGAGGGGTCCCTCGACGCAGATACGCAGTATTTT. Its protein is CASSVEGSLDADTQYF. The V and J genes are TRBV9 and TRBJ2-3; TRBD1 is a possible D gene (5 bases). Germline V lookup: CDR1 SGDLS, CDR2 YYNGEE. Deletions cut 0 bases from V and 4 bases from J, with 15 bases between. The CDR3 contains 16 residues.

V and J are TRBV11-2 and TRBJ1-4, with no clear D. CDR1 and CDR2 (germline): SGHAT, FQNNGV. V lost 3 bases to trimming and J lost 7 bases, with 9 bases between them. The CDR3 is 13 amino acids. The CDR3 is CASSFGFREKLFF. The DNA for the CDR3 is TGTGCCAGCAGCTTCGGGTTCCGTGAAAAACTGTTTTTT.

This chain connects TRBV6-1 to TRBJ2-5; no definite D call. Germline CDR1 MNHNS, CDR2 SASEGT. The CDR3 extends over 14 amino acids. With 3 bases removed from V and 5 bases from J, the gap between germline ends came to 13 bases. CDR3 residues: CASSDVSPGETQYF. The CDR3 bases are TGTGCCAGCAGTGACGTCAGTCCCGGGGAGACCCAGTACTTC.

By sample share, this clone is large. The chain is built from TRBV4-1 and TRBJ2-7; TRBD2 matches 7 bases. CDR1 and CDR2 (germline): MGHRA, YSYEKL. This CDR3 is 17 amino acids long. V shed 2 bases, J shed 3 bases, and the junction held 13 bases outside the gene matches. The CDR3 bases are TGCGCCAGCAGCCAAAATTCCCGGTGGACTAGAGACTACGAGCAGTACTTC. It yields the protein CASSQNSRWTRDYEQYF.

The chain combines TRBV19 with TRBJ1-6; weak D call: TRBD1 (6 bases). Germline CDR1 is LNHDA and CDR2 is SQIVND (reference sequence). V was trimmed by 4 bases and J by 0 bases, leaving 10 bases between them. This CDR3 is built from 16 residues. The CDR3 here is CASSRRQDSYNSPLHF. The CDR3 DNA is TGTGCCAGTAGTAGAAGACAGGACTCCTATAATTCACCCCTCCACTTT.

The chain uses TRBV19 and TRBJ2-2; D is undetermined. CDR1 is LNHDA, CDR2 SQIVND, per germline (reference sequence). The V and J ends lost 5 bases and 14 bases respectively, with 18 bases between them. This CDR3 comprises 13 residues. As DNA, the CDR3 is TGTGCCAGTAGTTCGGCCCCGGGTACGTTCCTGTTTTTT. This sequence encodes CASSSAPGTFLFF.

This chain connects TRBV18 to TRBJ2-2, with D perhaps matching TRBD1 (6 bases). V gave up 7 bases and J gave up 3 bases, with 12 bases separating them. This CDR3 region has 14 residues. CDR1 and CDR2 from the germline V gene are KGHSH and LQKENI. CDR3 sequence: CASCWDIYTGELFF. CDR3 sequence (DNA): TGTGCCAGCTGCTGGGACATTTACACCGGGGAGCTGTTTTTT.

The V call is TRBV7-2, the J call TRBJ1-6; no reliable D call. There are 17 residues in the CDR3. CDR1 SGHTA and CDR2 FQGNSA come from the germline V gene. Between the trimmed V and J ends, which lost 4 bases and 10 bases, there was a span of 23 bases. CDR3 DNA: TGTGCCAGCAGCTCCACCACTCGGACCTTGAGGGAATCACCCCTCCACTTT. Translated, it gives CASSSTTRTLRESPLHF.

A few counts support this clone. The identical CDR3 is also encoded by other nucleotide sequences in the sample. The chain couples TRBV5-1 to TRBJ2-1; TRBD2 aligns across 10 bases. Per the germline V gene, CDR1 is SGHRS and CDR2 is YFSETQ. The CDR3 has 13 amino acids. The trim removed 5 bases at V and 8 bases at J, leaving 4 bases unmatched. CDR3 protein: CASSKREGDEQFF. The CDR3 nucleotides read TGCGCCAGCAGTAAGCGGGAGGGCGATGAGCAGTTCTTC.